The sequence of this TCR beta chain was determined in a study of early T cells in non-severe SARS-CoV-2 infection. Trimming removed 8 bases from V and 5 bases from J; junction bases left unmatched: 2. This CDR3 spans 13 amino acids. CDR1 is LGHDT, CDR2 YNNKEL, per germline (reference sequence). This clonotype has a count of ten or more. One entry per CDR3 protein, called by TCRdb with MiXCR from the 5' RACE reads. The table has some 36,000 distinct CDR3 sequences, 6.3% seen once. The specimen sequenced was whole blood. This TCR came from an adult who was a healthcare worker with PCR-confirmed SARS-CoV-2 infection or an uninfected control (not recorded which). The chain joins TRBV3-1 to TRBJ1-6; 8 positions match TRBD1. In DNA, the CDR3 is TGTGCCAGCCGGACAGGGAATAATTCACCCCTCCACTTT. Translated, it gives CASRTGNNSPLHF.